This TCR beta chain appears in the sequencing data of a study of blood T cell repertoires in COVID-19. As for the study in general: T cells, B-cell-depleted T cells, or PBMCs supplied cDNA or gDNA.

The protocol was immunoSEQ multiplex PCR, while the TCRdb copy is restricted to in-frame clones and leaves out a portion. The sample contains 37,000 or so clones, around 86% of which appear only once. Germline values: CDR1 SGHRS, CDR2 YFSETQ. CDR3 size: 14 residues. Trimming cost V 4 bases and J 0 bases; bases outside gene matches: 4. This clone has only a few counts. The sequenced sample was peripheral blood. This chain joins TRBV5-1 and TRBJ2-7; TRBD1 matches 7 bases. This TCR was sampled from a human donor in a cohort sampled during active COVID-19. The CDR3 reads CASSRDSTSYEQYF. The DNA of the CDR3 is TGCGCCAGCAGCCGGGACAGTACCTCCTACGAGCAGTACTTC. The full variable domain, rest sourced from reference TRBV5-1 and TRBJ2-7, is KAGVTQTPRYLIKTRGQQVTLSCSPISGHRSVSWYQQTPGQGLQFLFEYFSETQRNKGNFPGRFSGRQFSNSRSEMNVSTLELGDSALYLCASSRDSTSYEQYFGPGTRLTVT.